Sequencing of this TCR beta chain was carried out in a study of cytomegalovirus exposure and HLA in healthy donors. Notes on the study in general: Most observed TCR sequences were rare, whereas some public TCRs were detected in many donors. A later analysis revealed that TCR association rates differed between HLA loci, peaking at DRB1 and bottoming out at HLA-C.

In this sample, this clone turned up once. Its antigen is not identified. CDR1 LGHNA and CDR2 YNFKEQ come from the germline V gene. V lost 1 base, J lost 2 bases, and 14 bases stayed unmatched. CDR3 length: 18 amino acids. Vbeta (60) and Jbeta (13) primers were used in the PCR. The table came from immunoSEQ multiplex PCR; TCRdb's copy has only in-frame clones and leaves some out. The sample shows a few hundred thousand clones, 75% to 80% of them seen only once. This receptor was obtained from a man aged 18 to 30 in good health and CMV-seronegative. Input material: PBMCs. The chain links TRBV4-2 to TRBJ2-7; 7 bases map to TRBD1. The CDR3 nucleotides read TGTGCCAGCAGCCAAGGAACGCAGGGGGTCGGGCGAACCTACGAGCAGTACTTC. It yields the protein CASSQGTQGVGRTYEQYF.